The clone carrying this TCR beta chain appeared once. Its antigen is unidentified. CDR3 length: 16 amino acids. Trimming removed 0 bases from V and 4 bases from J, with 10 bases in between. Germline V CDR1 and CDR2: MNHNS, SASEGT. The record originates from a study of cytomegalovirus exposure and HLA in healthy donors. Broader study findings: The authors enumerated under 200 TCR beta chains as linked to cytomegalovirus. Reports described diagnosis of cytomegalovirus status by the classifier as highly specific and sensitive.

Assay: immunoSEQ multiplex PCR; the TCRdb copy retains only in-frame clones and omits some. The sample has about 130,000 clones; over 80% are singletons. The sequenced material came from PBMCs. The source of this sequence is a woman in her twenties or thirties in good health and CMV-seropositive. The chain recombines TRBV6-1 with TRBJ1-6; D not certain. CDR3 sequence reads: CASSEAWEVYNSPLHF. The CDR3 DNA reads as TGTGCCAGCAGTGAAGCGTGGGAGGTTTATAATTCACCCCTCCACTTT.